This passage covers 28 T cell receptor beta chains from one sample sequenced in a study of response to subunit inactivated influenza vaccine. TCRdb re-analysed the RT-PCR reads in MiXCR, keeping a single row per CDR3 protein. The sample carries under 950,000 distinct CDR3 sequences, roughly 20% recorded once. The sequenced sample was PBMCs from blood, obtained 4 to 6 days after vaccination. These TCRs come from a man aged 45-60 years who received an inactivated influenza vaccine.

This clonotype has only a few counts. The chain couples TRBV7-9 to TRBJ2-6, with D unclear. This CDR3 has 15 amino acids. Germline-derived CDR1 and CDR2 are SEHNR and FQNEAQ (reference sequence). V shed 1 base and J shed 8 bases, with 12 bases lying between them. The CDR3 DNA reads as TGTGCCAGCAGCTTAGGCCGGTTGATGCCCAACGTCCTGACTTTC. This translates into CASSLGRLMPNVLTF.

The genes are TRBV20-1 and TRBJ2-7, with 7 bases matching TRBD1. The CDR3 consists of 13 residues. Germline assignment: CDR1 DFQATT and CDR2 SNEGSKA (reference sequence). With V trimmed by 4 bases and J by 0 bases, 3 bases remained unmatched. CDR3 loop: CSAKDRHSYEQYF. The CDR3 nucleotides read TGCAGTGCTAAGGACAGGCACTCCTACGAGCAGTACTTC.

This rearrangement joins TRBV5-1 to TRBJ2-3; 13 bases are shared with TRBD2. After removal of 4 bases from V and 0 bases from J, the junction contained 2 bases not matched to a gene. In germline, CDR1 is SGHRS, CDR2 YFSETQ. The CDR3 sequence is 16 residues long. CDR3 loop: CASSGTSGTSTDTQYF. The CDR3 nucleotides read TGCGCCAGCAGCGGGACTAGCGGGACTAGCACAGATACGCAGTATTTT. The full variable domain, in which reference TRBV5-1 and TRBJ2-3 provide the parts outside the CDR3, is KAGVTQTPRYLIKTRGQQVTLSCSPISGHRSVSWYQQTPGQGLQFLFEYFSETQRNKGNFPGRFSGRQFSNSRSEMNVSTLELGDSALYLCASSGTSGTSTDTQYFGPGTRLTVL.

In its sample, this clonotype was seen a few times. This sequence joins TRBV20-1 and TRBJ2-1; no clear D gene. Trimming shortened V by 4 bases and J by 0 bases, and 7 bases separated the two germline ends. CDR3 length: 13 amino acids. Per germline, CDR1 DFQATT and CDR2 SNEGSKA (reference sequence). CDR3 in DNA: TGCAGTGCTATAGAGAACTCCTACAATGAGCAGTTCTTC. The encoded protein is CSAIENSYNEQFF.

This clonotype has only a few counts. The gene calls are TRBV7-2 and TRBJ1-2; D remains unclear. Looked up from germline, CDR1 is SGHTA and CDR2 is FQGNSA. Trimming removed 2 bases at V and 0 bases at J, with 10 bases between. The CDR3 has 15 residues. Written as DNA, the CDR3 is TGTGCCAGCAGCTTACAGGCGATAACTAACTATGGCTACACCTTC. It encodes CASSLQAITNYGYTF.

This clonotype was recorded a few times. This chain uses TRBV20-1 with TRBJ2-1; 9 positions agree with TRBD2. Trimming cost V 5 bases and J 2 bases; bases outside gene matches: 4. The CDR3 runs to 14 residues. The germline gives CDR1 DFQATT, CDR2 SNEGSKA (reference sequence). CDR3: CSAQTSGAYNEQFF. The CDR3 DNA follows: TGCAGTGCTCAGACTAGCGGTGCCTACAATGAGCAGTTCTTC.

The rearrangement joins TRBV9 to TRBJ1-5; no definite D call. This CDR3 has 14 residues. Germline lookup yields CDR1 SGDLS and CDR2 YYNGEE. V was shortened by 0 bases and J by 6 bases, with 10 bases between the two germline ends. The CDR3 region has the DNA TGTGCCAGCAGCGTAGAATCAGGAATTCAGCCCCAGCATTTT. This encodes CASSVESGIQPQHF.

This clonotype was observed a handful of times. The chain is built from TRBV7-6 and TRBJ1-2; D gene uncertain. Looked up from germline, CDR1 is SGHVS and CDR2 is FNYEAQ. This CDR3 has 15 residues. Trimming removed 8 bases at V and 0 bases at J, with 16 bases between. The CDR3 sequence: CASSPLVPANYGYTF. Here the CDR3 DNA reads TGTGCCAGCTCCCCGTTGGTCCCAGCTAACTATGGCTACACCTTC.

The rearrangement uses TRBV2 and TRBJ1-5; no clear D. This CDR3 region has 14 residues. CDR1 SNHLY and CDR2 FYNNEI come from the germline V gene. Trimming took 4 bases from V and 7 from J, leaving 14 bases between them. The CDR3 loop reads CASSGSVASQPQHF. CDR3 bases: TGTGCCAGCAGTGGGTCCGTAGCGTCGCAGCCCCAGCATTTT.

This clonotype was seen only a few times. This chain links TRBV20-1 with TRBJ1-1, with D possibly matching TRBD1 (5 bases). Germline V CDR1 and CDR2: DFQATT, SNEGSKA (reference sequence). CDR3 length equals 14 residues. Trimming shortened V by 6 bases and J by 0 bases, and 14 bases separated the two germline ends. This CDR3 is CSAGPQVMNTEAFF. CDR3 coding DNA: TGCAGTGCGGGGCCTCAAGTCATGAACACTGAAGCTTTCTTT.

This clonotype turned up a few times. This rearrangement joins TRBV3-1 to TRBJ2-4; D unclear. From germline, CDR1 is LGHDT and CDR2 YNNKEL (reference sequence). This CDR3 contains 13 residues. The V end lost 4 bases, the J end lost 9 bases, and 13 bases lay between the germline ends. CDR3 sequence (DNA): TGTGCCAGCAGCCTGGCCGCTTCGACCATTCAGTACTTC. Translated: CASSLAASTIQYF.

V usage is TRBV6-2 or TRBV6-3 and J usage is TRBJ2-7, with 8 bases aligning to TRBD1. CDR3 size: 15 residues. The germline gives CDR1 MNHEY, CDR2 SVGEGT. After removal of 6 bases from V and 3 bases from J, the junction contained 10 bases not matched to a gene. CDR3 protein: CASSGRTGTNYEQYF. The CDR3, as DNA: TGTGCCAGCAGCGGACGGACAGGGACCAACTACGAGCAGTACTTC.

This clonotype was counted a few times. The chain joins TRBV7-6 to TRBJ2-3, with TRBD2 identical over 7 bases. The germline gives CDR1 SGHVS, CDR2 FNYEAQ. Germline trimming cut 3 bases from V and 0 bases from J; bases unmatched to any gene: 6. This CDR3 contains 16 residues. CDR3 region: CASSFPAGTSTDTQYF. CDR3 sequence (DNA): TGTGCCAGCAGCTTCCCAGCGGGGACTAGCACAGATACGCAGTATTTT.

This chain links TRBV19 with TRBJ1-1; D unclear. Deletions cut 5 bases from V and 8 bases from J, with 9 bases between. Germline V CDR1 and CDR2: LNHDA, SQIVND (reference sequence). This CDR3 has 11 residues. The CDR3 is CASSATGEAFF. The CDR3 region has the DNA TGTGCCAGTAGTGCGACGGGGGAAGCTTTCTTT.

This sequence joins TRBV6-2 or TRBV6-3 and TRBJ2-7; perhaps TRBD2 as D (6 bases). This CDR3 has 21 amino acids. The germline gives CDR1 MNHEY, CDR2 SVGEGT. With 8 bases removed from V and 4 bases from J, the gap between germline ends came to 39 bases. CDR3: CASWGVRLDWPRDSPPYEQYF. The CDR3 nucleotides are TGTGCCAGCTGGGGGGTTAGGCTAGATTGGCCGCGGGACTCCCCCCCGTACGAGCAGTACTTC.

The chain combines TRBV6-2 or TRBV6-3 with TRBJ2-7; D gene ambiguous. V was shortened by 2 bases and J by 1 base, with 12 bases between the two germline ends. The CDR3 spans 15 residues. Per the germline V gene, CDR1 is MNHEY and CDR2 is SVGEGT. The CDR3 region has the DNA TGTGCCAGCAGTTACGAGAGGAGAGTTTCCTACGAGCAGTACTTC. It codes for CASSYERRVSYEQYF.

V is TRBV9 and J is TRBJ2-7; a weak D match, TRBD1 (6 bases). V was cut by 4 bases and J by 2 bases, with 13 bases left in between. This CDR3 contains 14 residues. Germline-derived CDR1 and CDR2 are SGDLS and YYNGEE. The CDR3: CASSSGQRAYEQYF. In DNA form, the CDR3 reads TGTGCCAGCAGCTCCGGACAGAGAGCCTACGAGCAGTACTTC.

This clonotype was observed a handful of times. This chain uses TRBV20-1 with TRBJ2-1, with 7 bases that match TRBD2. J gave up 9 bases and V 7 bases, and 15 bases lay outside the gene matches. Germline V CDR1 and CDR2: DFQATT, SNEGSKA (reference sequence). This CDR3 is built from 14 residues. For the CDR3, the DNA is TGCAGTGTGTTTGGACTAGGGCCGGGGGGTGAGCAGTTCTTC. Translated: CSVFGLGPGGEQFF.

The table lists this clonotype with many counts. The V call is TRBV5-1, the J call TRBJ2-7; TRBD1 agrees at 9 bases. Germline V gives CDR1 SGHRS, CDR2 YFSETQ. This CDR3 is built from 16 residues. V was pared by 4 bases and J by 3 bases, with 11 bases of the junction left unmatched. The chain's CDR3 is CASSIAGTGIGYEQYF. CDR3 coding DNA: TGCGCCAGCAGCATTGCCGGGACAGGGATTGGCTACGAGCAGTACTTC.

This clonotype occurred a few times. V usage is TRBV10-3 and J usage is TRBJ2-1, with 8 bases matching TRBD2. The germline V gene encodes CDR1 ENHRY and CDR2 SYGVKD. This CDR3 has 15 residues. The junction had 4 bases not matched to a gene; V was cut back by 6 bases and J by 0 bases. In DNA form, the CDR3 reads TGTGCCATCAGAAATAGCGGGGTCTCCTACAATGAGCAGTTCTTC. Translating gives CAIRNSGVSYNEQFF.

The chain employs TRBV24-1 and TRBJ2-3; possibly TRBD2 for D (6 bases). The CDR3 sequence is 14 residues long. The germline gives CDR1 KGHDR, CDR2 SFDVKD. V gave up 1 base and J gave up 6 bases, with 10 bases separating them. The CDR3 DNA reads TGTGCCACCAGTGATTTCCGTCGGGGGGATACGCAGTATTTT. This gives the protein CATSDFRRGDTQYF.

This clonotype showed up many times. This rearrangement joins TRBV18 to TRBJ1-1; 7 bases are a match to TRBD1. From germline, CDR1 is KGHSH and CDR2 LQKENI. The length of the CDR3 is 13 residues. J lost 5 bases, V lost 4 bases, and 4 bases had no gene match. In DNA form, the CDR3 reads TGTGCCAGCTCACGACAGGGCGGGACTGAAGCTTTCTTT. Its protein is CASSRQGGTEAFF.

This clonotype has just a few counts. This chain connects TRBV20-1 to TRBJ1-6; weak D call: TRBD1 (6 bases). The V end lost 5 bases, the J end lost 6 bases, and 11 bases lay between the germline ends. Germline lookup yields CDR1 DFQATT and CDR2 SNEGSKA (reference sequence). This CDR3 contains 13 residues. The CDR3 spells CSAGDTANSPLHF. In nucleotides, the CDR3 is TGCAGTGCTGGGGACACGGCTAATTCACCCCTCCACTTT.

The V call is TRBV24-1, the J call TRBJ1-2; D not certain. The CDR3 spans 16 residues. Germline V gene data show CDR1 as KGHDR and CDR2 as SFDVKD. Trimming cost V 4 bases and J 2 bases, with 16 bases left between them. The CDR3 region is CATSDHRQAGNYGYTF. DNA for the CDR3: TGTGCCACCAGTGACCATCGTCAGGCCGGCAACTATGGCTACACCTTC.

The gene calls are TRBV10-3 and TRBJ2-5; D is uncertain. Trimming left V 0 bases short and J 7 bases short, with 12 bases between. Germline V gene sequence: CDR1 ENHRY, CDR2 SYGVKD. This CDR3 comprises 14 residues. In DNA, the CDR3 is TGTGCCATCAGTGAGTCGAGAGGCCGCGGGACCCAGTACTTC. Translated, it gives CAISESRGRGTQYF.

This clonotype occurred many times. V usage is TRBV5-5 and J usage is TRBJ1-4; D might be TRBD1 (6 bases). The CDR3 spans 17 residues. CDR1 is SGHKS, CDR2 YYEKEE, per germline (reference sequence). With 2 bases removed from V and 2 bases from J, the gap between germline ends came to 16 bases. The CDR3 DNA is TGTGCCAGCAGCTTTATGCCGGGGGCGCTTACTAATGAAAAACTGTTTTTT. Its protein is CASSFMPGALTNEKLFF.

The rearrangement uses TRBV6-2 or TRBV6-3 and TRBJ2-7; D gene uncertain. V was cut by 3 bases and J by 7 bases, with 13 bases left in between. CDR1 and CDR2 from the germline V gene are MNHEY and SVGEGT. The CDR3 totals 13 residues. The CDR3 here is CASSYSQNGEQYF. CDR3 in DNA: TGTGCCAGCAGTTATTCTCAGAACGGGGAGCAGTACTTC.

V is TRBV20-1 and J is TRBJ2-7; D gene uncertain. CDR1 and CDR2 (germline): DFQATT, SNEGSKA (reference sequence). This CDR3 spans 20 amino acids. Trimming cost V 5 bases and J 0 bases, with 32 bases left between them. CDR3 loop: CSAFRASRYHEYFSSYEQYF. CDR3 nucleotide sequence: TGCAGTGCTTTTCGGGCCTCCCGATACCATGAATACTTCAGCTCCTACGAGCAGTACTTC.